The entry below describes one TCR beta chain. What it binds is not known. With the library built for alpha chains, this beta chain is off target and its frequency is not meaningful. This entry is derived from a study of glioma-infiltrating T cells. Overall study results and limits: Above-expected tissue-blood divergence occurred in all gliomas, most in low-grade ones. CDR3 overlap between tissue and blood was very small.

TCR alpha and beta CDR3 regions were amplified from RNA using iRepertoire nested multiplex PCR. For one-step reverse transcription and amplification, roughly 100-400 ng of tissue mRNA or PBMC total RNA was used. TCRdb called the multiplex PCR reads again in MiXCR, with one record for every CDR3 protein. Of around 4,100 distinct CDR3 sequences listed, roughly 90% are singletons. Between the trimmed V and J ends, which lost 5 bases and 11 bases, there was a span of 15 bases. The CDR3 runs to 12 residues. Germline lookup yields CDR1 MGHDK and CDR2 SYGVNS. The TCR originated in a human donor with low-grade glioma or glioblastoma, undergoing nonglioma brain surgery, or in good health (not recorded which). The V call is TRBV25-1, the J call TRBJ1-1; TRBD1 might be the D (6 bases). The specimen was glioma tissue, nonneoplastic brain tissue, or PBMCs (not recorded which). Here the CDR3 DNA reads TGTGCCAGCAGTACCCGACAGGAGAGGGCTTTCTTT. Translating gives CASSTRQERAFF.